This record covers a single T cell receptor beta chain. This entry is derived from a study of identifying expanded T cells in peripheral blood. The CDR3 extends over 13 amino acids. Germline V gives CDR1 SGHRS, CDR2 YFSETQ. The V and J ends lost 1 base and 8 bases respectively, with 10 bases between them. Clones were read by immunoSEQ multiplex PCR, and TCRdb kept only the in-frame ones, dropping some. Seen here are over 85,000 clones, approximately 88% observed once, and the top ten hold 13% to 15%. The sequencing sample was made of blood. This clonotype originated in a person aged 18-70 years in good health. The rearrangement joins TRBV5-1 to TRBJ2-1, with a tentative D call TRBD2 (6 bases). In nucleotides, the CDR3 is TGCGCCAGCAGCTTGACTAGCTTTGATGAGCAGTTCTTC. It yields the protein CASSLTSFDEQFF.